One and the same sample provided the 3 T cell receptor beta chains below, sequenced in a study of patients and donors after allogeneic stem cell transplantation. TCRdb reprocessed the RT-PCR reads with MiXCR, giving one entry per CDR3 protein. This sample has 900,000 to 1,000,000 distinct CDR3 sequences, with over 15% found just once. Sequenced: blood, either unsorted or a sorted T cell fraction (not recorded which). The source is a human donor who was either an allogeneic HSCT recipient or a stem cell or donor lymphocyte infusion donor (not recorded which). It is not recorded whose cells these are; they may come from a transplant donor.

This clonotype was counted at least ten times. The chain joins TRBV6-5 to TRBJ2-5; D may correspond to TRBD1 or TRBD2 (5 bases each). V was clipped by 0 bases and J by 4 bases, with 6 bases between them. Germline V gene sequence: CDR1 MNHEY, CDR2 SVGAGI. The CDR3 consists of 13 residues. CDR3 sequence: CASSYSRGETQYF. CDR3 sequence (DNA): TGTGCCAGCAGTTACTCGAGGGGAGAGACCCAGTACTTC.

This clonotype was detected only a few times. This CDR3 reads CASSAGGEKNTEAFF. The CDR3 DNA reads as TGTGCCAGCAGCGCGGGTGGCGAGAAGAACACTGAAGCTTTCTTT. The genes are TRBV11-2 and TRBJ1-1, with D unresolved. The CDR3 totals 15 residues. V gave up 5 bases and J gave up 1 base, with 14 bases separating them. The germline CDR1 and CDR2 sequences are SGHAT and FQNNGV.

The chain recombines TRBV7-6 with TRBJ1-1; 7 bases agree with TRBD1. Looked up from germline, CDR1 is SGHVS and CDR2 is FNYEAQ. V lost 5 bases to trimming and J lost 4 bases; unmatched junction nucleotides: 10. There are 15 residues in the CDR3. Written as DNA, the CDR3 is TGTGCCAGCAGCGAAAGACAGGGCAGGGGCACTGAAGCTTTCTTT. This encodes CASSERQGRGTEAFF.